The clone carrying this T cell receptor beta chain was counted ten times or more. Via MiXCR, TCRdb re-called the RT-PCR reads, giving one row per CDR3 protein. This sample has around 700,000 distinct CDR3 sequences, with 14% found just once. V shed 4 bases and J shed 3 bases, with 25 bases lying between them. This CDR3 comprises 18 residues. CDR1 is LGHNA and CDR2 is YNFKEQ in the germline V gene. This TCR came from a female donor in good health, serving as a healthy control. Sequencing input: memory CD4+ T cells from blood. The J gene is TRBJ2-7, the V gene TRBV4-2; no definite D call. The CDR3 DNA reads as TGTGCCAGCAGCCGCGAGGCGTCTAATCCGGGCCGACACTACGAGCAGTACTTC. Translating it yields CASSREASNPGRHYEQYF.